These 27 T cell receptor beta chains originate from one sample sequenced in a study of siplizumab effects on memory and regulatory T cells. Repertoires were generated with immunoSEQ multiplex PCR, while TCRdb's copy carries only in-frame clones and drops some. The data show some 120,000 clones, with about 94% seen just once and over 0.15% held by the top ten. The sequenced material came from non-Treg CD4+ T cells sorted from blood. The receptors stem from a human donor in good health.

The chain employs TRBV30 and TRBJ2-7; D may correspond to TRBD1 or TRBD2 (5 bases each). CDR3 size: 13 residues. The germline V gene encodes CDR1 GTSNPN and CDR2 SVGIG (reference sequence). V gave up 0 bases and J gave up 5 bases, with 11 bases separating them. CDR3 residues: CAWSVEGFHEQYF. Written as DNA, the CDR3 is TGTGCCTGGAGTGTAGAGGGGTTCCACGAGCAGTACTTC. Combining the CDR3 with reference TRBV30 and TRBJ2-7 gives the whole variable domain SQTIHQWPATLVQPVGSPLSLECTVEGTSNPNLYWYRQAAGRGLQLLFYSVGIGQISSEVPQNLSASRPQDRQFILSSKKLLLSDSGFYLCAWSVEGFHEQYFGPGTRLTVT.

This chain links TRBV10-3 with TRBJ1-1; no clear D. The V gene's germline CDR1 is ENHRY and CDR2 SYGVKD. V shed 5 bases and J shed 0 bases, with 10 bases lying between them. This CDR3 spans 14 amino acids. Written as DNA, the CDR3 is TGTGCCATCAGTTCGGACGGACTGAACACTGAAGCTTTCTTT. Its translation is CAISSDGLNTEAFF.

V is TRBV19 and J is TRBJ1-1; D is unresolved. Germline CDR1 LNHDA, CDR2 SQIVND (reference sequence). This CDR3 has 16 amino acids. V shed 8 bases and J shed 7 bases, with 26 bases lying between them. Here the CDR3 reads CASYSPPSITGGEAFF. The CDR3 bases are TGTGCCAGTTACAGTCCCCCAAGTATAACTGGCGGTGAAGCTTTCTTT.

V is TRBV7-2 and J is TRBJ2-5; D gene unclear. Trimming stripped 1 base from V and 9 bases from J, with 9 bases between. Germline values: CDR1 SGHTA, CDR2 FQGNSA. This CDR3 is built from 12 residues. In DNA form, the CDR3 reads TGTGCCAGCAGCTTAGGGGTTACCTCCCAGTACTTC. It translates to CASSLGVTSQYF.

V is TRBV4-3 and J is TRBJ2-3; D gene ambiguous. CDR3 length: 15 residues. V was pared by 0 bases and J by 1 base, with 8 bases between. Germline V gene data show CDR1 as LGHNA and CDR2 as YSLEER. CDR3 loop: CASSQDASGTDTQYF. The CDR3 region has the DNA TGCGCCAGCAGCCAAGATGCGAGCGGCACAGATACGCAGTATTTT.

CDR3 in DNA: TGTGCCTGGAGTTCCGAGACAGCCTCGACTGCCTATGGCTACACCTTC. This translates into CAWSSETASTAYGYTF. The chain has TRBV30 and TRBJ1-2; D is possibly TRBD1 (5 bases). CDR3 size: 16 residues. Deletions cut 2 bases from V and 4 bases from J, with 20 bases between. Looked up from germline, CDR1 is GTSNPN and CDR2 is SVGIG (reference sequence).

This chain links TRBV30 with TRBJ1-1, with D maybe TRBD1 (5 bases). V shed 2 bases and J shed 5 bases, with 21 bases lying between them. This CDR3 comprises 16 residues. The germline gives CDR1 GTSNPN, CDR2 SVGIG (reference sequence). The CDR3 loop is CAWSRDLGGVGTEAFF. The CDR3 DNA sequence: TGTGCCTGGAGTCGTGACCTGGGGGGTGTAGGGACTGAAGCTTTCTTT.

The chain carries TRBV15 and TRBJ1-1; perhaps TRBD1 as D (5 bases). V lost 0 bases, J lost 6 bases, and 20 bases lay in between. Germline V gives CDR1 LNHNV, CDR2 YYDKDF (reference sequence). The CDR3 spans 17 residues. The CDR3 sequence: CATSREGLGVLIPEAFF. In DNA form, the CDR3 reads TGTGCCACCAGCAGAGAGGGGCTGGGGGTCCTCATCCCTGAAGCTTTCTTT.

V and J are TRBV6-1 and TRBJ1-6, with TRBD1 identical over 7 bases. Trimming removed 5 bases from V and 7 bases from J; junction bases left unmatched: 5. CDR3 length: 14 amino acids. Germline CDR1 is MNHNS and CDR2 is SASEGT. The chain's CDR3 is CASSLQGENSPLHF. In DNA form, the CDR3 reads TGTGCCAGCAGTCTTCAGGGGGAGAATTCACCCCTCCACTTT.

The V gene is TRBV10-1, the J gene TRBJ1-1, with TRBD1 matching 8 bases. Germline V CDR1 and CDR2: WNHNN, SYGVQD (reference sequence). The V gene end was trimmed by 6 bases and the J gene end by 2 bases; junction bases not matched to a gene: 2. The CDR3 length is 13 residues. For the CDR3, the DNA is TGCGCCAGCAGCGACAGGGGCAACACTGAAGCTTTCTTT. It encodes CASSDRGNTEAFF.

The gene calls are TRBV18 and TRBJ1-4; possibly TRBD1 for D (6 bases). This CDR3 is built from 14 residues. CDR1 and CDR2 from the germline V gene are KGHSH and LQKENI. Trimming took off 5 bases at V and 8 bases at J, with 15 bases between the two ends. CDR3 DNA sequence: TGTGCCAGCTCAGCCGGGACAAGGGACGAAAAACTGTTTTTT. This sequence encodes CASSAGTRDEKLFF.

The DNA for the CDR3 is TGTGCCAGCAGCTCCCACAGTGATACGCAGTATTTT. It is translated as CASSSHSDTQYF. J is TRBJ2-3 and V is TRBV7-3; D unclear. V was pared by 4 bases and J by 6 bases, with 8 bases between. From germline, CDR1 is SGHTA and CDR2 FQGTGA. This CDR3 region has 12 residues.

The chain is built from TRBV12-5 and TRBJ2-3; 10 nucleotides agree with TRBD2. This CDR3 region has 16 residues. Germline loops: CDR1 LGHNT, CDR2 FRNRAP. The V and J ends lost 0 bases and 9 bases, in that order; junction bases with no gene match: 9. The CDR3 nucleotides are TGTGCTAGTGGTTTGGTACCCAGCGGGGGGGTGCTCACGCAGTATTTT. Protein sequence: CASGLVPSGGVLTQYF.

This chain joins TRBV7-2 and TRBJ2-1, with 8 bases aligning to TRBD2. The V and J ends lost 5 bases and 7 bases, in that order; junction bases with no gene match: 13. The CDR3 loop spans 16 amino acids. The germline V gene encodes CDR1 SGHTA and CDR2 FQGNSA. Here the CDR3 DNA reads TGTGCCAGCAGCCCATCCATAGCGGGGACGAGGAATGAGCAGTTCTTC. Amino acids: CASSPSIAGTRNEQFF.

J is TRBJ1-1 and V is TRBV7-3; no clear D gene. The germline V and J ends were trimmed by 2 bases and 3 bases, with 7 bases remaining between them. Germline CDR1 and CDR2: SGHTA and FQGTGA. The CDR3 is 13 amino acids. The CDR3: CASSLEEYTEAFF. CDR3 nucleotide sequence: TGTGCCAGCAGCTTAGAGGAATACACTGAAGCTTTCTTT.

V gene TRBV5-4 combines with J gene TRBJ2-7; D remains unclear. The V gene's germline CDR1 is SGHNT and CDR2 YYREEE (reference sequence). The CDR3 consists of 15 residues. Deletions cut 1 base from V and 0 bases from J, with 11 bases between. The CDR3 bases are TGTGCCAGCAGCTTGCCGGGTGAGTCCTCCTACGAGCAGTACTTC. Protein product: CASSLPGESSYEQYF.

This CDR3 reads CAWNKDRRGNYGYTF. In nucleotides, the CDR3 is TGTGCCTGGAACAAGGACAGGCGGGGTAACTATGGCTACACCTTC. V gene TRBV30 combines with J gene TRBJ1-2; 7 nucleotides agree with TRBD1. With V trimmed by 4 bases and J by 1 base, 9 bases remained unmatched. The CDR3 is made up of 15 amino acids. Per germline, CDR1 GTSNPN and CDR2 SVGIG (reference sequence).

V usage is TRBV29-1 and J usage is TRBJ2-7; D remains unclear. Germline assignment: CDR1 SQVTM and CDR2 ANQGSEA. The CDR3 loop spans 11 amino acids. Trimming left V 7 bases short and J 7 bases short, with 14 bases between. CDR3 nucleotide sequence: TGCAGCGCCCTAACGTGGGTTGAGCAGTACTTC. This translates into CSALTWVEQYF.

V and J are TRBV23-1 and TRBJ2-7; 7 bases fit TRBD1. TRBV23-1 is identified as an open reading frame with a role that is uncertain. The CDR3 contains 14 residues. The junction had 5 bases not matched to a gene; V was cut back by 3 bases and J by 3 bases. The CDR3 sequence is CASSHLQGVYEQYF. DNA for the CDR3: TGCGCCAGCAGTCATCTCCAGGGGGTCTACGAGCAGTACTTC.

CDR3 in amino acids: CAISESGIGGATYNSPLHF. In DNA form, the CDR3 reads TGTGCCATCAGTGAGTCTGGGATCGGGGGGGCAACCTATAATTCACCCCTCCACTTT. The rearrangement joins TRBV10-3 to TRBJ1-6; a possible D gene is TRBD1 (6 bases). Germline CDR1 is ENHRY and CDR2 is SYGVKD. V lost 0 bases and J lost 2, with 17 bases in between. This CDR3 has 19 residues.

In its sample, this clone was seen a few times. This chain uses TRBV30 with TRBJ1-1; 10 bases map to TRBD1. Germline V gene data show CDR1 as GTSNPN and CDR2 as SVGIG (reference sequence). The CDR3 consists of 12 residues. J lost 5 bases, V lost 8 bases, and 5 bases had no gene match. CDR3 DNA: TGTGCCGGACAGGGGGAATGGACTGAAGCTTTCTTT. It translates to CAGQGEWTEAFF. Full variable domain (rest looked up from reference TRBV30 and TRBJ1-1): SQTIHQWPATLVQPVGSPLSLECTVEGTSNPNLYWYRQAAGRGLQLLFYSVGIGQISSEVPQNLSASRPQDRQFILSSKKLLLSDSGFYLCAGQGEWTEAFFGQGTRLTVV.

The chain employs TRBV14 and TRBJ2-7, with D tentatively TRBD1 (6 bases). The V gene lost 5 bases and the J gene lost 2 bases, with 13 bases spanning the gap. CDR1 is SGHDN, CDR2 FVKESK, per germline. CDR3 size: 14 residues. CDR3 in DNA: TGTGCCAGCAGCTACCCGGGACACACCTACGAGCAGTACTTC. It specifies CASSYPGHTYEQYF. The variable domain in full, completed from reference TRBV14 and TRBJ2-7, reads EAGVTQFPSHSVIEKGQTVTLRCDPISGHDNLYWYRRVMGKEIKFLLHFVKESKQDESGMPNNRFLAERTGGTYSTLKVQPAELEDSGVYFCASSYPGHTYEQYFGPGTRLTVT.

V and J are TRBV18 and TRBJ2-1; the D gene is possibly TRBD2 (6 bases). The CDR3 totals 13 residues. CDR1 is KGHSH and CDR2 is LQKENI in the germline V gene. Trimming shortened V by 5 bases and J by 6 bases, and 11 bases separated the two germline ends. The CDR3 sequence: CASSSGLPNEQFF. Written as DNA, the CDR3 is TGTGCCAGCTCATCGGGACTCCCCAATGAGCAGTTCTTC.

The rearrangement uses TRBV5-1 and TRBJ2-7, with 10 nucleotides matching TRBD1. This CDR3 has 13 amino acids. Germline-derived CDR1 and CDR2 are SGHRS and YFSETQ. V lost 3 bases, J lost 7 bases, and 4 bases stayed unmatched. CDR3 sequence: CASSWDRGSEQYF. The CDR3 DNA follows: TGCGCCAGCAGCTGGGACAGGGGATCGGAGCAGTACTTC.

CDR3 in DNA: TGTGCCAGCAGCTTCTATCCGGGACAGGGAAGCAATCAGCCCCAGCATTTT. The encoded protein is CASSFYPGQGSNQPQHF. The chain has TRBV5-5 and TRBJ1-5; TRBD1 agrees at 9 bases. V shed 2 bases and J 1 base; nucleotides not matched to a gene: 7. CDR1 SGHKS and CDR2 YYEKEE come from the germline V gene (reference sequence). The CDR3 has 17 residues.

The gene calls are TRBV5-5 and TRBJ1-1, with a weak D call TRBD1 (5 bases). V lost 2 bases to trimming and J lost 2 bases, with 7 bases between them. Germline assignment: CDR1 SGHKS and CDR2 YYEKEE (reference sequence). This CDR3 spans 13 amino acids. The DNA of the CDR3 is TGTGCCAGCAGCTTTAGGGGAAACACTGAAGCTTTCTTT. This gives the protein CASSFRGNTEAFF.

The chain links TRBV15 to TRBJ2-3; 12 nucleotides align to TRBD2. Trimming at V came to 1 base and at J to 5 bases, leaving 4 bases not matched to a gene. The CDR3 is 16 amino acids. CDR1 is LNHNV, CDR2 YYDKDF, per germline (reference sequence). The chain's CDR3 is CATSRGQLAGGDTQYF. CDR3 DNA sequence: TGTGCCACCAGCAGAGGACAACTAGCGGGGGGAGATACGCAGTATTTT.